Listed below are T cell receptor beta chains from one sample, sequenced in a study of beta chain features in type 1 diabetes. Repertoires were generated with immunoSEQ multiplex PCR, while TCRdb's copy carries only in-frame clones and drops some. The table shows roughly 51,000 clones, with 52% occurring only once. Sequenced input: Tregs from blood. These receptors originate from a woman in her 40s with type 1 diabetes. The CDR3 runs from the conserved cysteine through the conserved F or W. Each record gives: V gene, J gene, clone size, D gene, CDR3 DNA, CDR3 protein. The D gene is left open where the match is weak. Rows give clone size only sometimes, using once, few, many, or a class for an expanded clone.

v_call: TRBV7-9; j_call: TRBJ1-1; clone_size: few; d_call: .; cdr3_nt: TGTGCCAGCAGCGGGGCCCTTAACACTGAAGCTTTCTTT; cdr3_aa: CASSGALNTEAFF
v_call: TRBV7-2; j_call: TRBJ1-3; clone_size: few; d_call: .; cdr3_nt: TGTGCCAGCAGTAAGGGGCCCCAGAGGCTCTCAGGAAACACCATATATTTT; cdr3_aa: CASSKGPQRLSGNTIYF
v_call: TRBV6-1; j_call: TRBJ2-3; clone_size: .; d_call: .; cdr3_nt: TGTGCCAGCAGTGCCCTTTCAAGGGGGGGCACTGATACGCAGTATTTT; cdr3_aa: CASSALSRGGTDTQYF
v_call: TRBV6-5; j_call: TRBJ1-1; clone_size: .; d_call: .; cdr3_nt: TGTGCCAGCAGTCCGGGGAGAGGGACTGAAGCTTTCTTT; cdr3_aa: CASSPGRGTEAFF
v_call: TRBV5-8; j_call: TRBJ2-1; clone_size: .; d_call: TRBD2; cdr3_nt: TGTGCCAGCAGCTTCCGACTAGCGATTGGTGAGCAGTTCTTC; cdr3_aa: CASSFRLAIGEQFF
v_call: TRBV5-1; j_call: TRBJ2-2; clone_size: .; d_call: TRBD2; cdr3_nt: TGCGCCAGCTCAAGGCTAGCGGGAAACACCGGGGAGCTGTTTTTT; cdr3_aa: CASSRLAGNTGELFF
v_call: TRBV15; j_call: TRBJ2-5; clone_size: .; d_call: TRBD2; cdr3_nt: TGTGCCACCAGCAGGGGACTAGCGGGGCAAGAGACCCAGTACTTC; cdr3_aa: CATSRGLAGQETQYF
v_call: TRBV7-3; j_call: TRBJ2-7; clone_size: once; d_call: TRBD2; cdr3_nt: TGTGCCAGCAGCTTAAACCCGACTAGCGCCCGGGGCGAGCAGTACTTC; cdr3_aa: CASSLNPTSARGEQYF
v_call: TRBV7-9; j_call: TRBJ2-2; clone_size: few; d_call: TRBD1; cdr3_nt: TGTGCCAGCAGCTTTTCTACAGGGGGCGGCTCCGGGGAGCTGTTTTTT; cdr3_aa: CASSFSTGGGSGELFF
v_call: TRBV4-3; j_call: TRBJ2-2; clone_size: .; d_call: TRBD1; cdr3_nt: TGCGCCAGCAGCCAAGATTTAAGGGGGCGAAGTACCGGGGAGCTGTTTTTT; cdr3_aa: CASSQDLRGRSTGELFF
v_call: TRBV5-1; j_call: TRBJ2-3; clone_size: few; d_call: TRBD2; cdr3_nt: TGCGCCAGCAGCCCGTGGACTAGCGGCACAGATACGCAGTATTTT; cdr3_aa: CASSPWTSGTDTQYF
v_call: TRBV2; j_call: TRBJ2-4; clone_size: .; d_call: TRBD1; cdr3_nt: TGTGCCAGCAGTCGACGGACAGGGGCCGCCGACATTCAGTACTTC; cdr3_aa: CASSRRTGAADIQYF
v_call: TRBV6-5; j_call: TRBJ1-1; clone_size: .; d_call: TRBD1; cdr3_nt: TGTGCCAGTCAGGGACAGCCGAACACTGAAGCTTTCTTT; cdr3_aa: CASQGQPNTEAFF
v_call: TRBV7-2; j_call: TRBJ2-1; clone_size: few; d_call: .; cdr3_nt: TGTGCCAGCAGCTTAGAAGGCGGCTCCTACAATGAGCAGTTCTTC; cdr3_aa: CASSLEGGSYNEQFF